This TCR beta chain came from a study of T cells in Graves' hyperthyroidism and ophthalmopathy. The investigators amplified TCR beta CDR3 regions from RNA transcripts. RT-PCR in the first round (using the HTBI primer set) targeted the TCR CDR3. MiXCR was run by TCRdb on the multiplex PCR reads, yielding one entry per CDR3 protein. The profile shows hundreds of thousands of distinct CDR3 sequences, about 45% of them singletons. The CDR3 runs 15 residues. Trimming at V came to 3 bases and at J to 4 bases, leaving 4 bases not matched to a gene. Germline lookup yields CDR1 KGHDR and CDR2 SFDVKD. A word on this clonotype: Its antigen is still unknown.

General study points: In validation, the model predicted ophthalmopathy. These predictions came a median about 6.8 months before onset. The majority of expanded thyroid clonotypes above 0.001 also appeared in blood.

The receptor's source is an adult man with Graves' disease, either hyperthyroidism or ophthalmopathy (not recorded which). Sample: peripheral blood or thyroid tissue (not recorded which). This sequence joins TRBV24-1 and TRBJ2-3, with TRBD1 identical over 9 bases. The CDR3, as DNA: TGTGCCACCAGTGATGCGACAGGGGGGGCAGATACGCAGTATTTT. It codes for CATSDATGGADTQYF.